This T cell receptor beta chain was retrieved from a study of siplizumab effects on memory and regulatory T cells. The assay was immunoSEQ multiplex PCR, and TCRdb's table has in-frame clones only and misses some. This table holds approximately 92,000 clones, about 94% found once. This CDR3 has 13 residues. Germline loops: CDR1 SGHNT, CDR2 YYREEE (reference sequence). V was pared by 4 bases and J by 5 bases, with 11 bases between. Sample: non-Treg CD4+ T cells sorted from blood. The chain is built from TRBV5-4 and TRBJ2-3; no clear D. The source is a human donor in good health. The CDR3 sequence is CASSDPGKDTQYF. CDR3 DNA: TGTGCCAGCAGCGATCCAGGCAAAGATACGCAGTATTTT.